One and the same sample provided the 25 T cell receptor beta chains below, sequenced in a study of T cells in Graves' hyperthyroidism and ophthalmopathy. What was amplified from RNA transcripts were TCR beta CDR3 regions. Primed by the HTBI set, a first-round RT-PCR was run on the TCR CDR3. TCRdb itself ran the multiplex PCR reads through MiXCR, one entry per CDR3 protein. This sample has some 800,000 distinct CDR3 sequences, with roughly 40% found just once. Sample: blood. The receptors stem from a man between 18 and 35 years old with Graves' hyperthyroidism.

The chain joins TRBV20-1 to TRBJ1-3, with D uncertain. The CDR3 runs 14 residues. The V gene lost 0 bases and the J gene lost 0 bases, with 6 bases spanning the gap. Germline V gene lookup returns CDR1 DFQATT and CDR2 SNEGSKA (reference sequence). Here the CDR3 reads CSARDSNSGNTIYF. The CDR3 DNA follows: TGCAGTGCTAGAGACAGCAACTCTGGAAACACCATATATTTT.

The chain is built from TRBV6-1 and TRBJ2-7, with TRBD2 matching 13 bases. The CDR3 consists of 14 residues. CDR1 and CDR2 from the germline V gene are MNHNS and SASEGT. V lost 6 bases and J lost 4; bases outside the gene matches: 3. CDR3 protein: CASRGTSGMYEQYF. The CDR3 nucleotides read TGTGCCAGCAGGGGGACTAGCGGGATGTACGAGCAGTACTTC.

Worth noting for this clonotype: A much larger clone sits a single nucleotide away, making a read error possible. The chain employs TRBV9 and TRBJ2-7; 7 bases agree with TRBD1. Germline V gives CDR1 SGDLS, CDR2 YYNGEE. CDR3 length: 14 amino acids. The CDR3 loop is CATSRVGTDHEQYF. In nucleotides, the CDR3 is TGTGCCACCAGCAGAGTGGGGACAGACCACGAGCAGTACTTC.

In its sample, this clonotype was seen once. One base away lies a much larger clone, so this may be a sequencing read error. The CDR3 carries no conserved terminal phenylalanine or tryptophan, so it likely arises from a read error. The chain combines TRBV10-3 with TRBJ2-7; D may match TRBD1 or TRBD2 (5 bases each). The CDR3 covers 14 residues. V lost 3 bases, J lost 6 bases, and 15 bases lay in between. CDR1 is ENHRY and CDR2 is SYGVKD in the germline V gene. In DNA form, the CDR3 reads TGTGCCATCAGTGACGTAGGGACGTGGGGCGAGCAGTACCTC. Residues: CAISDVGTWGEQYL.

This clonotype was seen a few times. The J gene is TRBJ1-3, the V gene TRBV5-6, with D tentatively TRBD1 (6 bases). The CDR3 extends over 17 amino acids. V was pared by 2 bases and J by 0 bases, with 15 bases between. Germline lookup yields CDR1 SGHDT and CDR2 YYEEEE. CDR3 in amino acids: CASSLQGFEVSGNTIYF. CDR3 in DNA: TGTGCCAGCAGCTTACAGGGTTTTGAAGTCTCTGGAAACACCATATATTTT.

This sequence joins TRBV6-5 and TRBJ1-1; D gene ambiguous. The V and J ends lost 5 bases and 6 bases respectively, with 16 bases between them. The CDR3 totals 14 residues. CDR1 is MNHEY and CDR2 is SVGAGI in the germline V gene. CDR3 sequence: CASSEGSPVAEAFF. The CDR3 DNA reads TGTGCCAGCAGTGAAGGGTCTCCGGTGGCTGAAGCTTTCTTT.

The CDR3 sequence: CASSIESQGVTGELFF. The CDR3 DNA reads TGTGCCAGTAGTATAGAATCTCAGGGTGTCACCGGGGAGCTGTTTTTT. The V and J genes are TRBV19 and TRBJ2-2, with a weak D call TRBD1 (5 bases). Germline values: CDR1 LNHDA, CDR2 SQIVND (reference sequence). The CDR3 sequence is 16 residues long. The V gene lost 0 bases and the J gene lost 4 bases, with 12 bases spanning the gap.

CDR3: CATSLDRDRGQTEAFF. The DNA of the CDR3 is TGTGCCACCAGCTTAGACCGGGACAGGGGTCAAACTGAAGCTTTCTTT. V is TRBV15 and J is TRBJ1-1, with 10 bases fitting TRBD1. Germline CDR1 is LNHNV and CDR2 is YYDKDF (reference sequence). The V gene end was trimmed by 5 bases and the J gene end by 5 bases; junction bases not matched to a gene: 11. CDR3 size: 16 residues.

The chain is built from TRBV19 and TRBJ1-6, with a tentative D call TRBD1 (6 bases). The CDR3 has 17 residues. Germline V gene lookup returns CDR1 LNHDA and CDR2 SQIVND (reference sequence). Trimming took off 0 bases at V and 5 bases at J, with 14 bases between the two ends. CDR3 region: CASSIDREGGNNSPLHF. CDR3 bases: TGTGCCAGTAGTATAGATCGGGAAGGGGGAAATAATTCACCCCTCCACTTT. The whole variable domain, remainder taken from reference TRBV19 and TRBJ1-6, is DGGITQSPKYLFRKEGQNVTLSCEQNLNHDAMYWYRQDPGQGLRLIYYSQIVNDFQKGDIAEGYSVSREKKESFPLTVTSAQKNPTAFYLCASSIDREGGNNSPLHFGNGTRLTVT.

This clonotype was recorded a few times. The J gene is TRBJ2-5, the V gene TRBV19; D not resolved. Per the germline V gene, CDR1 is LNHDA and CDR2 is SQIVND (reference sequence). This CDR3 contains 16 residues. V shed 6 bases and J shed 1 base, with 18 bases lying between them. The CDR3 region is CASRGSRTGPQETQYF. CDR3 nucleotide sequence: TGTGCCAGTAGAGGTTCTCGTACCGGGCCCCAAGAGACCCAGTACTTC.

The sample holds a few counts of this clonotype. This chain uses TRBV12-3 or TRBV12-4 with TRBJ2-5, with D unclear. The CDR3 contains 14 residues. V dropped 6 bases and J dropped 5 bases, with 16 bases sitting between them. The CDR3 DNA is TGTGCCAGCAGCTACAACCCCTCAATGGAGACCCAGTACTTC. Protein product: CASSYNPSMETQYF.

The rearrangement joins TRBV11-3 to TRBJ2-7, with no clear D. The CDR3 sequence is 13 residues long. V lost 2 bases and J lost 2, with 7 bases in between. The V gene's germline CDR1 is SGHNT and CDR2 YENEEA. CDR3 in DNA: TGTGCCAGCAGCTTACGGCCAACCTACGAGCAGTACTTC. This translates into CASSLRPTYEQYF. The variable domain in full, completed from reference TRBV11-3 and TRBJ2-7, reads EAGVVQSPRYKIIEKKQPVAFWCNPISGHNTLYWYLQNLGQGPELLIRYENEEAVDDSQLPKDRFSAERLKGVDSTLKIQPAELGDSAVYLCASSLRPTYEQYFGPGTRLTVT.

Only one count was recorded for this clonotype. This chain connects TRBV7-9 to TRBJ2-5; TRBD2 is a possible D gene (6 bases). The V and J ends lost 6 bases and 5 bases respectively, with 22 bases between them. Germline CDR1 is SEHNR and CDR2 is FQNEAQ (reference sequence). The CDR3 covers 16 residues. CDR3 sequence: CASSAPVGGAGETQYF. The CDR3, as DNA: TGTGCCAGCAGTGCCCCCGTCGGCGGGGCGGGCGAGACCCAGTACTTC.

The CDR3, as DNA: TGTGCCAGCAGCGTAGAACCAGACGGAGCAGAGACCCAGTACTTC. Its translation is CASSVEPDGAETQYF. This rearrangement joins TRBV9 to TRBJ2-5; D remains unclear. Germline V gene data show CDR1 as SGDLS and CDR2 as YYNGEE. V was cut by 0 bases and J by 4 bases, with 13 bases left in between. The CDR3 loop spans 15 amino acids.

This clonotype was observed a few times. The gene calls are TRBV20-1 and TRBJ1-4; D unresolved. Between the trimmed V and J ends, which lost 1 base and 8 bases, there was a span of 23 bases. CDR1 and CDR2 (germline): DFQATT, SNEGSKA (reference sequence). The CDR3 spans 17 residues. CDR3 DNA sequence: TGCAGTGCTAGAGCTCCAACCCCGGTCGGGAGCGGGGAAAAACTGTTTTTT. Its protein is CSARAPTPVGSGEKLFF.

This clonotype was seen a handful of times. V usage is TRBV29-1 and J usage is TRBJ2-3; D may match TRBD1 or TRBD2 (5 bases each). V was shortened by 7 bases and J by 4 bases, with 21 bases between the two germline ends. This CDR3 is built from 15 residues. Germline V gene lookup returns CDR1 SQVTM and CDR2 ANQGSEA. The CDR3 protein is CSGTGTAALADTQYF. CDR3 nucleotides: TGCAGCGGTACCGGGACCGCCGCGTTGGCAGATACGCAGTATTTT.

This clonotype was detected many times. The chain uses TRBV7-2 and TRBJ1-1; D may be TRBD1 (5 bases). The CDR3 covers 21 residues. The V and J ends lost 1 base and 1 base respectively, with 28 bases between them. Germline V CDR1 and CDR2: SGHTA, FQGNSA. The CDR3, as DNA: TGTGCCAGCAGCTTAGGCTTAGTGGAGCACTACCTCAGGGTTACGAACACTGAAGCTTTCTTT. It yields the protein CASSLGLVEHYLRVTNTEAFF.

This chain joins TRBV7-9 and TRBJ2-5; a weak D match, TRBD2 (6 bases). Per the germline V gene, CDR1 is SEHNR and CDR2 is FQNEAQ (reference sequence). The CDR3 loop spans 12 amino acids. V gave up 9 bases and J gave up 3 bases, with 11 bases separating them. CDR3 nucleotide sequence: TGTGCCAGTGGGGGGATAGAAGAGACCCAGTACTTC. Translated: CASGGIEETQYF. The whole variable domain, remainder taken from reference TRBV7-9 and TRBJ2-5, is DTGVSQNPRHKITKRGQNVTFRCDPISEHNRLYWYRQTLGQGPEFLTYFQNEAQLEKSRLLSDRFSAERPKGSFSTLEIQRTEQGDSAMYLCASGGIEETQYFGPGTRLLVL.

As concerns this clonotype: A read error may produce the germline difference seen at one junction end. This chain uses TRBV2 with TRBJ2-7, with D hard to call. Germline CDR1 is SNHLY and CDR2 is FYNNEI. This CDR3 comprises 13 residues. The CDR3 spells CASKVESSYEQCF. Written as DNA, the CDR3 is TGTGCCAGCAAGGTTGAGAGCTCCTACGAGCAGTGCTTC.

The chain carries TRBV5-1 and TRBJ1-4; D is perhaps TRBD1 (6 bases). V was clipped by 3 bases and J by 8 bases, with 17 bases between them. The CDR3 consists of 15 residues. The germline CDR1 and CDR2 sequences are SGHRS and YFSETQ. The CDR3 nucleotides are TGCGCCAGCAGCTGGACCGGGGGGCCATGGGAAAAACTGTTTTTT. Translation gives CASSWTGGPWEKLFF.

The CDR3 loop is CASNRQGDEQYF. The CDR3 DNA sequence: TGCGCCAGCAACCGTCAGGGGGACGAGCAGTACTTC. V usage is TRBV5-1 and J usage is TRBJ2-7; TRBD1 aligns across 7 bases. The CDR3 loop spans 12 amino acids. Unmatched junction bases numbered 5, after V lost 6 bases and J lost 5 bases. CDR1 is SGHRS, CDR2 YFSETQ, per germline.

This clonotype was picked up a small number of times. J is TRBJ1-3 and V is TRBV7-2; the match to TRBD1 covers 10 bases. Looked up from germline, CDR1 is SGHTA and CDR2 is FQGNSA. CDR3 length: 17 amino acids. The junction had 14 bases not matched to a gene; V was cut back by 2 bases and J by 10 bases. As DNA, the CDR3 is TGTGCCAGCAGCTTAAGAGTAGGGACAGGGGCATCTGCTACCATATATTTT. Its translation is CASSLRVGTGASATIYF.

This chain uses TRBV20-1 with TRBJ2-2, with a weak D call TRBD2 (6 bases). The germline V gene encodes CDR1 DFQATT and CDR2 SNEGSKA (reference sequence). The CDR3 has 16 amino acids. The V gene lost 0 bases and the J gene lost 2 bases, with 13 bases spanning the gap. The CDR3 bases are TGCAGTGCTAGAGATAGGAGGGATGGCAACACCGGGGAGCTGTTTTTT. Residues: CSARDRRDGNTGELFF.

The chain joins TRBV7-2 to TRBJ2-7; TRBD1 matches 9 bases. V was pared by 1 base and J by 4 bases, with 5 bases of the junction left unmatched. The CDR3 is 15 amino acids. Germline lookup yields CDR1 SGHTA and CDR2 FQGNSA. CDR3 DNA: TGTGCCAGCAGCTTAGTTCCGGGACAGGGATACGAGCAGTACTTC. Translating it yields CASSLVPGQGYEQYF.

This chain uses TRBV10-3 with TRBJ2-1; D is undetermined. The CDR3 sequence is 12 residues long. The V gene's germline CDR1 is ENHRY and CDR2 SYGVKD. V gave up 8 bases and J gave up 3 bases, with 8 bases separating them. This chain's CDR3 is CAIGPNYNEQFF. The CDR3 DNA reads TGTGCCATCGGGCCCAACTACAATGAGCAGTTCTTC.